This T cell receptor beta chain was profiled in a study of T cells after somatic rescue of genetic block. Clones were read by immunoSEQ multiplex PCR, and TCRdb kept only the in-frame ones, dropping some. The table records around 64,000 clones, about 91% of them present only once. Losses at the gene ends were 5 bases for V and 2 bases for J; bases not matched to a gene: 5. Germline CDR1 reads SGHTA; CDR2 reads FQGNSA. The CDR3 runs to 15 residues. The genes are TRBV7-2 and TRBJ2-3, with TRBD2 matching over 9 bases. Sequencing was carried out using peripheral blood mononuclear cells (PBMCs). The TCR sequence derives from a man aged 40-49 years. The CDR3 DNA is TGTGCCAGCAGCACGACTAGCGGAAACACAGATACGCAGTATTTT. As protein: CASSTTSGNTDTQYF.